This T cell receptor (beta chain) was sequenced during a study of early stage breast cancer tumors. The V end was cut by 1 base, the J end by 8 bases, with 15 bases between. This CDR3 is built from 15 residues. Germline CDR1 and CDR2: MNHNS and SASEGT. Each sample had two DNA replicates, around 0.53 ug blood or roughly 1.4 ug tissue. The method was immunoSEQ multiplex PCR; TCRdb's version includes in-frame clones alone and lacks a portion of them. The sample carries about 72,000 clones, around 85% recorded once. Sequencing was performed on blood. The chain uses TRBV6-1 and TRBJ1-5; D gene ambiguous. The receptor's source is a person aged 55 to 69 with breast cancer. The CDR3 loop is CASSEVAVWVEPQHF. The DNA for the CDR3 is TGTGCCAGCAGTGAAGTGGCGGTCTGGGTCGAGCCCCAGCATTTT.